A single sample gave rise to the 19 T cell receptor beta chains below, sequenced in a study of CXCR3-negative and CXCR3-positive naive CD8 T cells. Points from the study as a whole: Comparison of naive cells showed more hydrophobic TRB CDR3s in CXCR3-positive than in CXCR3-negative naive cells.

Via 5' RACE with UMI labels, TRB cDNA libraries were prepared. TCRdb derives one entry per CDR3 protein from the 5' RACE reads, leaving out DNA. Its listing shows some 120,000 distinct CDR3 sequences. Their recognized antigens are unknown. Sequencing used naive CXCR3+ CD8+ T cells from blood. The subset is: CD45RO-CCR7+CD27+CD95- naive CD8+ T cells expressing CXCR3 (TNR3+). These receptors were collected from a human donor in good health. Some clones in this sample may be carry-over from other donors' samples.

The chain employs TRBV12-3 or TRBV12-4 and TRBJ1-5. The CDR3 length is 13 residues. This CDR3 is CASSQNNNQPQHF.

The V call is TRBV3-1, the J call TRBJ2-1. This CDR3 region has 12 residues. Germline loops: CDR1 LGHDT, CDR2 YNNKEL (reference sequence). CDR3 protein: CASSQGWDEQFF.

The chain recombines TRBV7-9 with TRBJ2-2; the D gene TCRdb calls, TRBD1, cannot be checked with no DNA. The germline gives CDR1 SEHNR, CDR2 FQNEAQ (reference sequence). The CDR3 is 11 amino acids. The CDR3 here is CASGTEGELFF.

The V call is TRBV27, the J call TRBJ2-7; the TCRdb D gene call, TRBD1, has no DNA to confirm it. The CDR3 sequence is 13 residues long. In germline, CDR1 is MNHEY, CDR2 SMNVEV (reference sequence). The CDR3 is CASRAQTGDEQYF.

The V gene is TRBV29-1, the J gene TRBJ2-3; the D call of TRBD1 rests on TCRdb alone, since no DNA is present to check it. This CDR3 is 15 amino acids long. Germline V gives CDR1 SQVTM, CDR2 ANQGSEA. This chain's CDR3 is CSAPVPGLAPNTQYF.

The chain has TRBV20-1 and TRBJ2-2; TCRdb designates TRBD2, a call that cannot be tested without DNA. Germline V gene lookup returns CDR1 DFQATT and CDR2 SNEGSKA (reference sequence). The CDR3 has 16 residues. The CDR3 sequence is CSARDGGRAVTGELFF.

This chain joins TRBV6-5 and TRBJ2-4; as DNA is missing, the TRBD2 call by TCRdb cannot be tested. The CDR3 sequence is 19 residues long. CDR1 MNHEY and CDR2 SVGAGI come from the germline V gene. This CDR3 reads CASSYSIGTSGLAKNIQYF.

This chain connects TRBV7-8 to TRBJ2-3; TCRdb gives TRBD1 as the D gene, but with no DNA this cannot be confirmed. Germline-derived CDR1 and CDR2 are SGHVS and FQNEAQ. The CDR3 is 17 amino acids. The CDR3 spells CASSPRRGAEGTDTQYF. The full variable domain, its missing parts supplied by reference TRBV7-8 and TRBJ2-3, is GAGVSQSPRYKVAKRGQDVALRCDPISGHVSLFWYQQALGQGPEFLTYFQNEAQLDKSGLPSDRFFAERPEGSVSTLKIQRTQQEDSAVYLCASSPRRGAEGTDTQYFGPGTRLTVL.

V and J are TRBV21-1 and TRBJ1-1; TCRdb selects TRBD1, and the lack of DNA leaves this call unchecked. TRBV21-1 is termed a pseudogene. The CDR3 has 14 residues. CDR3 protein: CASSKNRGRTEAFF.

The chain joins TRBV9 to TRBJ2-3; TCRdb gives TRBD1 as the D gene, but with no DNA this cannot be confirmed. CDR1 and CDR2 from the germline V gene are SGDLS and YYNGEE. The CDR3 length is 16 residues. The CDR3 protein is CASSALLAPSTDTQYF.

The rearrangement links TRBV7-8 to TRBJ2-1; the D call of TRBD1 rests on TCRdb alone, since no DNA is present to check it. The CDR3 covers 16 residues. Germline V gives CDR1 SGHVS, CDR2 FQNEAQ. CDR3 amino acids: CASSATGPHTYNEQFF.

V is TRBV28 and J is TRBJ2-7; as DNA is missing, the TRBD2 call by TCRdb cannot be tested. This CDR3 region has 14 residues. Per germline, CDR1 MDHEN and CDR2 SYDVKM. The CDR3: CASSLPLLAVEQYF.

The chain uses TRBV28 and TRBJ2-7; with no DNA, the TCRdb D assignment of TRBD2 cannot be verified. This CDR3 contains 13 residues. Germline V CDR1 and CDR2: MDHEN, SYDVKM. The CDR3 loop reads CASSLSSGYEQYF.

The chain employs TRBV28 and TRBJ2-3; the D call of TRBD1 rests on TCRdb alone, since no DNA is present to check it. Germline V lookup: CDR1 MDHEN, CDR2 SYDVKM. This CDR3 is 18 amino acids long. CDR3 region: CASRGTSPQGMVTDTQYF.

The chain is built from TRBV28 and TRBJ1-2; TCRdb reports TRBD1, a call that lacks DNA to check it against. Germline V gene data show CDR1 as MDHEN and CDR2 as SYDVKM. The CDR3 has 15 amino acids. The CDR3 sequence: CASSSQDRVPYGYTF.

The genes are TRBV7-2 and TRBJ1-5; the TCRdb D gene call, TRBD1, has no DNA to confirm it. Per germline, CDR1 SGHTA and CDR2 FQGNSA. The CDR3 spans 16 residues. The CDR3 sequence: CASSSLEARSNQPQHF.

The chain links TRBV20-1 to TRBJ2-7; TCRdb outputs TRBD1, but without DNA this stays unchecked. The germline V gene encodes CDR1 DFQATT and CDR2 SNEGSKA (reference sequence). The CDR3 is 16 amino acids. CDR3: CSARPGTGGDYYEQYF.

This CDR3 is CASSTGGSQETQYF. The chain is built from TRBV7-9 and TRBJ2-5; no DNA is available, so the TRBD1 call from TCRdb remains unchecked. The germline V gene encodes CDR1 SEHNR and CDR2 FQNEAQ (reference sequence). The CDR3 runs 14 residues.

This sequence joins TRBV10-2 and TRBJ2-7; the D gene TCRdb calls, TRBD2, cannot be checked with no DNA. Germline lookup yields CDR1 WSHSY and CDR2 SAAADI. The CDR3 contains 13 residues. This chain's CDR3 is CASSGGGSYEQYF.